The clone carrying this T cell receptor (beta chain) has more than one count but fewer than ten. Antigen specificity is unknown. The CDR3 sequence is 13 residues long. V lost 6 bases to trimming and J lost 5 bases, with 11 bases between them. Germline V CDR1 and CDR2: ENHRY, SYGVKD. Cells sorted as Tregs were CD4+, CD25+ and CD127-/low. Constant-region reverse primers amplified full-length variable regions, followed by semi-nested Nested Universal Primer A PCR. TCRdb reanalysed the 5' RACE reads using MiXCR and keeps one entry per CDR3 protein. The sample has roughly 45,000 distinct CDR3 sequences, 20% to 25% seen once. Findings and limits, study-wide: The TCR gene usage of tumor memory CD4+ T cells clustered together with blood and lymph node memory CD4+ cells and with lymph node naive CD4+ cells.

The V and J genes are TRBV10-3 and TRBJ1-5; D gene uncertain. The receptor comes from a female donor with breast cancer. The sequenced sample was Tregs sorted from a lymph node. The CDR3 loop reads CAISPQDDQPQHF. In DNA form, the CDR3 reads TGTGCCATCAGCCCCCAGGACGATCAGCCCCAGCATTTT.